The 19 T cell receptor beta chains below come from one sample, sequenced in a study of blood T cells in healthy people across ages. Combining a sample-barcoded 5' primer with a J-beta primer mix, a second PCR ran for roughly 6 to 12 cycles. TCRdb recomputed calls from the 5' RACE reads with MiXCR, one row per CDR3 protein. The profile covers about 1.8 million distinct CDR3 sequences, with 49% appearing a single time and over 2% taken by the ten largest. Sequenced sample: blood. The receptors were gathered from a woman aged 40-49 years in good health.

The table lists this clonotype with a few counts. The V gene is TRBV6-5, the J gene TRBJ2-1; TRBD1 is a possible D gene (6 bases). The CDR3 length is 15 residues. CDR1 MNHEY and CDR2 SVGAGI come from the germline V gene. V was trimmed by 5 bases and J by 4 bases, leaving 15 bases between them. CDR3 in DNA: TGTGCCAGCAGTCAGGGGTCTAAGAGATACAATGAGCAGTTCTTC. It encodes CASSQGSKRYNEQFF.

This chain connects TRBV6-1 to TRBJ1-2, with TRBD1 matching 10 bases. CDR3 size: 14 residues. Germline trimming cut 6 bases from V and 4 bases from J; bases unmatched to any gene: 5. Per germline, CDR1 MNHNS and CDR2 SASEGT. CDR3: CASRMDRGTYGYTF. Written as DNA, the CDR3 is TGTGCCAGCAGGATGGACAGGGGGACCTATGGCTACACCTTC.

Worth noting for this clonotype: One end of the junction is discordant with germline, which a read error may explain. The chain uses TRBV20-1 and TRBJ2-3, with 7 bases lining up with TRBD2. The CDR3 totals 15 residues. Germline V CDR1 and CDR2: DFQATT, SNEGSKA (reference sequence). The CDR3 reads CSARDPKRGTDTPYF. Here the CDR3 DNA reads TGCAGTGCTAGAGATCCTAAGCGGGGCACAGATACGCCGTATTTT.

This clonotype was seen more than once but under ten times. V and J are TRBV7-2 and TRBJ1-4; D unclear. The germline V and J ends were trimmed by 6 bases and 0 bases, with 11 bases remaining between them. CDR3 size: 15 residues. Per germline, CDR1 SGHTA and CDR2 FQGNSA. CDR3 sequence (DNA): TGTGCCAGCAGTTCCGTACACTCAACTAATGAAAAACTGTTTTTT. Its translation: CASSSVHSTNEKLFF.

Comments on this clonotype: Mismatch with germline at one junction end may stem from a read error. The rearrangement uses TRBV4-3 and TRBJ1-2; D not certain. The CDR3 sequence is 13 residues long. Germline loops: CDR1 LGHNA, CDR2 YSLEER. The DNA for the CDR3 is TGCACCAGCAGCCAAGAGGTACGGTCGGGCTACACCTTC. Protein: CTSSQEVRSGYTF.

The rearrangement uses TRBV7-9 and TRBJ2-5; possibly TRBD1 or TRBD2 for D (5 bases each). V was cut by 5 bases and J by 11 bases, with 27 bases left in between. The germline gives CDR1 SEHNR, CDR2 FQNEAQ (reference sequence). CDR3 length: 16 residues. The CDR3 DNA reads TGTGCCAGCAGCGCCCGAGGGGACCGAATCTACAATGAGCAGTACTTC. It codes for CASSARGDRIYNEQYF.

This clonotype was found a few times. The genes are TRBV28 and TRBJ1-2, with D hard to call. The CDR3 consists of 13 residues. The V gene lost 7 bases and the J gene lost 2 bases, with 11 bases spanning the gap. Germline-derived CDR1 and CDR2 are MDHEN and SYDVKM. The CDR3 reads CASKRTDNYGYTF. CDR3 in DNA: TGTGCCAGCAAAAGGACGGACAACTATGGCTACACCTTC.

The chain joins TRBV27 to TRBJ2-3; 10 bases line up with TRBD1. V trimming: 1 base; J trimming: 2 bases; junction bases outside the gene matches: 3. The germline V gene has CDR1 MNHEY and CDR2 SMNVEV (reference sequence). The CDR3 runs 16 residues. The CDR3 loop is CASSLFGTGDTDTQYF. For the CDR3, the DNA is TGTGCCAGCAGTTTATTTGGGACAGGGGACACAGATACGCAGTATTTT.

This rearrangement joins TRBV28 to TRBJ1-2; no firm D call. The germline CDR1 and CDR2 sequences are MDHEN and SYDVKM. The CDR3 length is 11 residues. Trimming removed 10 bases from V and 5 bases from J, with 11 bases in between. The CDR3 region has the DNA TGTGCCACCACACCGGGGTATGGCTACACCTTC. Amino acids: CATTPGYGYTF.

The genes are TRBV4-3 and TRBJ2-1, with 15 nucleotides matching TRBD2. Germline V CDR1 and CDR2: LGHNA, YSLEER. V was clipped by 4 bases and J by 4 bases; unmatched bases: 8. The CDR3 has 18 amino acids. CDR3 region: CASSLRTSGGALYNEQFF. CDR3 DNA sequence: TGCGCCAGCAGCCTCAGGACTAGCGGGGGGGCCCTGTACAATGAGCAGTTCTTC.

In its sample, this clonotype was seen a few times. J is TRBJ2-7 and V is TRBV29-1, with 7 bases matching TRBD1. Germline assignment: CDR1 SQVTM and CDR2 ANQGSEA. V lost 4 bases and J lost 6; bases outside the gene matches: 9. This CDR3 spans 13 amino acids. The CDR3 DNA reads as TGCAGCGTTGTCGGGGACAGTCCGCCCGAGCAGTACTTC. As protein: CSVVGDSPPEQYF.

The J gene is TRBJ2-7, the V gene TRBV6-5; 7 bases map to TRBD1. The CDR3 is 20 amino acids. CDR1 and CDR2 (germline): MNHEY, SVGAGI. V shed 2 bases and J 3 bases; nucleotides not matched to a gene: 22. CDR3 nucleotides: TGTGCCAGCAGTTACAATACTCCCGGCCTCGACAGGGCGGAAAACTACGAGCAGTACTTC. Translation gives CASSYNTPGLDRAENYEQYF.

This clonotype was observed a handful of times. The chain is built from TRBV4-1 and TRBJ2-7; D is perhaps TRBD2 (6 bases). Gene TRBJ2-5 matches the end of the DNA better, so the J call may be wrong. Germline CDR1 reads MGHRA; CDR2 reads YSYEKL. This CDR3 is 14 amino acids long. DNA for the CDR3: TGCGCCAGCAGCCAAGGGGACTTCAAGGAGACCCAGTACTTC. Translation: CASSQGDFKETQYF.

The chain uses TRBV6-5 and TRBJ1-2, with D possibly TRBD1 on 5 matching bases. The CDR3 is 15 amino acids. V lost 1 base to trimming and J lost 7 bases, with 16 bases between them. Germline lookup yields CDR1 MNHEY and CDR2 SVGAGI. The DNA for the CDR3 is TGTGCCAGCAGTTACTATGTGCGTGGGGCTCCTGGCTACACCTTC. This translates into CASSYYVRGAPGYTF.

The rearrangement links TRBV6-2 or TRBV6-3 to TRBJ1-4; maybe TRBD1 (5 bases). From germline, CDR1 is MNHEY and CDR2 SVGEGT. This CDR3 is built from 16 residues. The ends were cut back, 6 bases at V and 7 bases at J, with 21 bases in the middle. The CDR3 nucleotides are TGTGCCAGCAGCCGACCGACAGTATCAGCGGGTGAAAAACTGTTTTTT. This encodes CASSRPTVSAGEKLFF.

Of note for this clonotype: The junction differs from germline at one of its ends, possibly a read error. The chain has TRBV12-5 and TRBJ2-3; 7 bases match TRBD1. This CDR3 comprises 16 residues. Per germline, CDR1 LGHNT and CDR2 FRNRAP. CDR3 nucleotide sequence: TGTGCTAGTGGTTCACCCTCCGGGACAGAAGCCAGATACGCAGTATTT. Residues: CASGSPSGTEARYAVF.

In the case of this clonotype: A junction end diverges from the germline sequence, so it may reflect a read error. The chain has TRBV28 and TRBJ1-1; D might be TRBD1 (5 bases). Germline CDR1 is MDHEN and CDR2 is SYDVKM. This CDR3 contains 15 residues. CDR3 amino acids: CASSSRGVVNTEAFF. CDR3 in DNA: TGTGCCAGCAGTTCCCGAGGGGTAGTGAACACTGAGGCTTTCTTT.

The genes are TRBV4-1 and TRBJ2-3; TRBD2 agrees at 7 bases. This CDR3 region has 15 residues. CDR1 and CDR2 (germline): MGHRA, YSYEKL. V lost 1 base and J lost 3; bases outside the gene matches: 4. CDR3 DNA sequence: TGCGCCAGCAGCCAAGGGGGAGGGATTACAGATACGCAGTATTTT. Amino acid sequence: CASSQGGGITDTQYF.

V usage is TRBV6-6 and J usage is TRBJ1-6; TRBD1 agrees at 10 bases. Trimming removed 4 bases from V and 8 bases from J; junction bases left unmatched: 8. Germline loops: CDR1 MNHNY, CDR2 SVGAGI (reference sequence). The CDR3 contains 16 residues. In nucleotides, the CDR3 is TGTGCCAGCAGTTTGGCGTCCGGGACAGGGGATTCACCCCTCCACTTT. This codes for CASSLASGTGDSPLHF.